These 4 T cell receptor beta chains share one sample of origin, sequenced in a study of PD-L1 blockade in urothelial cancer. Time point described: pretreatment peripheral blood. Only in-frame clones appear in the TCRdb table, and some are missing; sequencing was by immunoSEQ multiplex PCR. The sample holds some 74,000 clones; about 82% are singletons and the top ten take roughly 6.6%. Sample: PBMCs, taken around atezolizumab (anti-PD-L1) treatment. All receptors come from a man aged 35-49 years with urothelial cancer.

The rearrangement joins TRBV19 to TRBJ2-3; tentatively, D is TRBD2 (5 bases). V lost 1 base to trimming and J lost 0 bases, with 5 bases between them. Germline CDR1 reads LNHDA; CDR2 reads SQIVND (reference sequence). CDR3 length: 14 residues. The CDR3 region has the DNA TGTGCCAGTAGTATAGGGACTAGCACAGATACGCAGTATTTT. It yields the protein CASSIGTSTDTQYF.

This chain connects TRBV5-1 to TRBJ2-1; D possibly corresponds to TRBD1 (6 bases). The CDR3 spans 18 residues. Germline CDR1 reads SGHRS; CDR2 reads YFSETQ. Trimming took 4 bases from V and 2 from J, leaving 22 bases between them. CDR3 nucleotides: TGCGCCAGCAGCGCACTAAAAGCCGGGACAAGGCCCTACAATGAGCAGTTCTTC. It encodes CASSALKAGTRPYNEQFF. Variable domain in full (rest from reference TRBV5-1 and TRBJ2-1): KAGVTQTPRYLIKTRGQQVTLSCSPISGHRSVSWYQQTPGQGLQFLFEYFSETQRNKGNFPGRFSGRQFSNSRSEMNVSTLELGDSALYLCASSALKAGTRPYNEQFFGPGTRLTVL.

This clone was seen once. The chain joins TRBV5-1 to TRBJ2-3, with 9 bases identical to TRBD2. This CDR3 comprises 17 residues. Germline assignment: CDR1 SGHRS and CDR2 YFSETQ. The V gene end was trimmed by 4 bases and the J gene end by 5 bases; junction bases not matched to a gene: 14. CDR3 coding DNA: TGCGCCAGCAGCCCCAGGTCCCAAGCGGGAGGTCAAGATACGCAGTATTTT. It yields the protein CASSPRSQAGGQDTQYF.

This clone has just one count. The chain is built from TRBV5-4 and TRBJ1-2; D remains ambiguous. There are 12 residues in the CDR3. The V gene's germline CDR1 is SGHNT and CDR2 YYREEE (reference sequence). Trimming left V 0 bases short and J 11 bases short, with 11 bases between. CDR3: CASSLEISGYTF. Written as DNA, the CDR3 is TGTGCCAGCAGCTTGGAGATAAGCGGGTACACCTTC. Complete variable domain (other parts from reference TRBV5-4 and TRBJ1-2): ETGVTQSPTHLIKTRGQQVTLRCSSQSGHNTVSWYQQALGQGPQFIFQYYREEENGRGNFPPRFSGLQFPNYSSELNVNALELDDSALYLCASSLEISGYTFGSGTRLTVV.